This TCR beta chain emerged from a study of T cell clonality in common variable immunodeficiency. About this clone: As yet, its antigen is unknown. The DNA ends 3 residues before the CDR3 does, and the rest of the CDR3 is filled in from the germline J gene.

Measured with immunoSEQ multiplex PCR; TCRdb has only the in-frame clones, and not every one. The repertoire has 25,000 to 35,000 clones, none seen only once; the ten largest take around 3.3%. The length of the CDR3 is 13 residues. The germline CDR1 and CDR2 sequences are MNHEY and SVGEGT. V lost 8 bases and J lost 7, with 14 bases in between. Study-wide results and limits: CVID patient heterogeneity limited repertoire-clinical complication correlations. Common variable immunodeficiency TCR beta sequences reportedly had fewer deletions and N-nucleotide insertions.

Patients had low serum IgG, IgA and/or IgM and specific antibody deficiency. Both groups were predominantly of Caucasian heritage. Specimen: peripheral blood mononuclear cells. The TCR comes from a human donor with common variable immunodeficiency. The rearrangement links TRBV6-2 or TRBV6-3 to TRBJ2-2; D unresolved. This CDR3 is CASHNSYGGELFF. The CDR3 DNA, read in part, is TGTGCCAGCCACAACAGTTACGGCGGGGAG.